This TCR beta chain was recovered during a study of chemoradiotherapy in HPV16-positive cancers. On the study more broadly: Functional T-cell assays on two HPV16-positive patients' cells defined candidate HPV-specific clones and common TCR motifs. Whole-study findings and limits: During treatment, candidate HPV-specific clones and E7-related motifs expanded in tumor.

This clone was recorded once. Its cognate antigen is unknown. Repeated repertoire sampling spanned the course of chemoradiotherapy. The CDR3 spans 15 residues. V lost 2 bases and J 2 bases, leaving 13 bases between the germline ends. Germline loops: CDR1 SGHRS, CDR2 YFSETQ. Profiling relied on immunoSEQ multiplex PCR, and the TCRdb table lists in-frame clones only, not all of them. The sample lists 15,000 to 20,000 clones, 85% to 95% seen once, with roughly 15% in the top ten. This receptor was identified in a human donor with HPV-associated anogenital cancer. The chain couples TRBV5-1 to TRBJ2-5, with D perhaps TRBD1 (6 bases). Sequencing was performed on blood, taken from a patient who underwent chemoradiotherapy. CDR3 sequence (DNA): TGCGCCAGCAGCTTAGACCGGACAGTACAAGAGACCCAGTACTTC. Translating gives CASSLDRTVQETQYF.